These 15 T cell receptor beta chains originate from one sample sequenced in a study of shared clonotypes between healthy human individuals. Produced via immunoSEQ multiplex PCR; TCRdb's table is partial and in-frame only. This sample has about 1.1 million clones; approximately 80% occur once, and the top ten carry about 0.52%. The sequenced sample was memory CD4+ T cells from PBMCs. Subset in this sample: CD45RA-negative fraction. These receptors were obtained from a young man in good health. Some clones in this sample may be carry-over from other donors' samples.

This clone is a singleton in its sample. The gene calls are TRBV19 and TRBJ1-1, with 7 bases lining up with TRBD1. Germline loops: CDR1 LNHDA, CDR2 SQIVND (reference sequence). CDR3 length: 14 amino acids. V dropped 5 bases and J dropped 3; count of bases not matched to a gene: 6. The CDR3 DNA reads as TGTGCCAGTAGTGGGCAGGGGGAAGACACTGAAGCTTTCTTT. Amino acids: CASSGQGEDTEAFF.

The V call is TRBV21-1, the J call TRBJ2-7; whether TRBD1, the table's D call, matches the DNA was not checked. TRBV21-1 is a pseudogene. This CDR3 comprises 14 residues. The CDR3 reads CASSKAASSYEQYF. CDR3 coding DNA: TGTGCCAGCAGCAAAGCGGCCAGTTCCTACGAGCAGTACTTC.

This clone was observed a few times. The gene calls are TRBV28 and TRBJ1-2, with D maybe TRBD1 (6 bases). Germline V gene sequence: CDR1 MDHEN, CDR2 SYDVKM. Trimming took 6 bases from V and 8 from J, leaving 13 bases between them. The CDR3 length is 12 residues. The CDR3 DNA follows: TGTGCCAGCAGAAAGGACAGTCCAGGCTACACCTTC. Encoded protein: CASRKDSPGYTF.

This chain joins TRBV4-2 and TRBJ2-3; 14 bases match TRBD2. CDR3 length equals 17 residues. Germline values: CDR1 LGHNA, CDR2 YNFKEQ. Trimming cost V 4 bases and J 4 bases; bases outside gene matches: 7. The CDR3 nucleotides are TGTGCCAGCAGCCCCCGACTAGCGGGAGGGCCCTCAGATACGCAGTATTTT. It codes for CASSPRLAGGPSDTQYF.

The rearrangement uses TRBV18 and TRBJ2-3; perhaps TRBD1 as D (5 bases). The CDR3 has 13 amino acids. The V end lost 10 bases, the J end lost 1 base, and 12 bases lay between the germline ends. Germline lookup yields CDR1 KGHSH and CDR2 LQKENI. CDR3 sequence: CATLQAGTDTQYF. The DNA for the CDR3 is TGTGCCACCCTACAGGCAGGCACAGATACGCAGTATTTT.

V is TRBV6-5 and J is TRBJ2-7, with unresolved D. CDR1 is MNHEY, CDR2 SVGAGI, per germline. The V gene lost 5 bases and the J gene lost 3 bases, with 14 bases spanning the gap. The CDR3 sequence is 14 residues long. The CDR3 loop reads CASSQRDGRYEQYF. DNA of the CDR3: TGTGCCAGCAGTCAAAGAGACGGCCGCTACGAGCAGTACTTC.

J is TRBJ2-7 and V is TRBV7-9, with D perhaps matching TRBD2 (6 bases). The V gene lost 1 base and the J gene lost 7 bases, with 17 bases spanning the gap. CDR3 length: 15 residues. CDR1 and CDR2 (germline): SEHNR, FQNEAQ (reference sequence). CDR3 region: CASSLGTGAPLEQYF. CDR3 sequence (DNA): TGTGCCAGCAGCTTAGGAACGGGAGCCCCTCTTGAGCAGTACTTC.

This clone was seen repeatedly, ten times or more. The chain carries TRBV5-1 and TRBJ2-1; 12 bases match TRBD2. This CDR3 has 17 amino acids. Germline CDR1 and CDR2: SGHRS and YFSETQ. J gave up 8 bases and V 0 bases, and 9 bases lay outside the gene matches. CDR3 sequence reads: CASSLVPSGRADYEQFF. CDR3 DNA: TGCGCCAGCAGCTTGGTTCCTAGCGGGAGGGCCGATTATGAGCAGTTCTTC.

Details on this clone: The sample has other DNA sequences that encode this CDR3 too. This chain links TRBV4-3 with TRBJ2-3; TRBD1 matches at 8 bases. The CDR3 extends over 16 amino acids. The germline V gene has CDR1 LGHNA and CDR2 YSLEER. Germline trimming cut 3 bases from V and 1 base from J; bases unmatched to any gene: 6. CDR3 region: CASSHAGQGGTDTQYF. In DNA, the CDR3 is TGCGCCAGCAGCCACGCAGGACAGGGAGGCACAGATACGCAGTATTTT.

The chain couples TRBV7-8 to TRBJ1-1; no definite D call. The germline V gene encodes CDR1 SGHVS and CDR2 FQNEAQ. Deletions cut 1 base from V and 6 bases from J, with 12 bases between. CDR3 size: 14 residues. The CDR3 sequence: CASSLGQRAAEAFF. CDR3 nucleotides: TGTGCCAGCAGCTTAGGTCAGAGGGCGGCTGAAGCTTTCTTT.

V is TRBV30 and J is TRBJ1-5, with 7 positions matching TRBD1. Germline V gene lookup returns CDR1 GTSNPN and CDR2 SVGIG (reference sequence). V dropped 4 bases and J dropped 2; count of bases not matched to a gene: 11. This CDR3 contains 16 residues. CDR3 sequence: CAWNPTGDPRNQPQHF. CDR3 coding DNA: TGTGCCTGGAATCCTACAGGGGATCCCCGCAATCAGCCCCAGCATTTT.

This clone appeared a single time. The chain is built from TRBV7-3 and TRBJ1-1; D is ambiguous. The V gene's germline CDR1 is SGHTA and CDR2 FQGTGA. V lost 6 bases and J 1 base, leaving 9 bases between the germline ends. The CDR3 is 13 amino acids. The CDR3 spells CASRRDPNTEAFF. The CDR3, as DNA: TGTGCCAGCAGGAGGGATCCGAACACTGAAGCTTTCTTT.

V is TRBV19 and J is TRBJ1-2; D unresolved. Germline CDR1 is LNHDA and CDR2 is SQIVND (reference sequence). The V gene lost 7 bases and the J gene lost 6 bases, with 18 bases spanning the gap. The CDR3 runs 14 residues. The CDR3 bases are TGTGCCAGTATAAATTCCGGGCAGTTCGATGGCTACACCTTC. It translates to CASINSGQFDGYTF.

The chain couples TRBV7-2 to TRBJ1-3, with TRBD1 matching over 7 bases. The germline gives CDR1 SGHTA, CDR2 FQGNSA. J gave up 2 bases and V 4 bases, and 2 bases lay outside the gene matches. This CDR3 has 14 amino acids. The CDR3: CASSSDRAGNTIYF. The CDR3 DNA is TGTGCCAGCAGCTCCGACAGGGCTGGAAACACCATATATTTT.

This clone showed up just once. This chain connects TRBV20-1 to TRBJ1-1; D gene ambiguous. The germline V gene encodes CDR1 DFQATT and CDR2 SNEGSKA (reference sequence). Trimming left V 6 bases short and J 0 bases short, with 5 bases between. The CDR3 is made up of 11 amino acids. The CDR3 DNA reads as TGCAGTGCGGCCTTGAACACTGAAGCTTTCTTT. This encodes CSAALNTEAFF.